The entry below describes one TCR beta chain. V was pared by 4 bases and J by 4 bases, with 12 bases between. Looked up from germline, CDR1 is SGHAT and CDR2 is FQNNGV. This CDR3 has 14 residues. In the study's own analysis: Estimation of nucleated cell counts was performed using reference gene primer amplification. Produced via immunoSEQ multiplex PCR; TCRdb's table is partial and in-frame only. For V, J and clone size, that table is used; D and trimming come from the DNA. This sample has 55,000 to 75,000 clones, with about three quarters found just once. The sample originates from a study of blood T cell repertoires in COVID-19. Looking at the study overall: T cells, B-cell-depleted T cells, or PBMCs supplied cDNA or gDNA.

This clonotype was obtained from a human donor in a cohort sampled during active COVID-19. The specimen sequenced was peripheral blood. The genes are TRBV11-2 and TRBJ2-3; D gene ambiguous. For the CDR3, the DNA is TGTGCCAGCAGCTCCCCCCCCGAGGCAGATACGCAGTATTTT. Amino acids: CASSSPPEADTQYF.